Each of the 30 T cell receptor beta chains below was sequenced from the same sample in a study of CD8 T cells in Susac syndrome. An amount of RNA that ranged from about 0.45 to 1 ug was reverse transcribed with random hexamers. TCRdb used MiXCR to reprocess the immunoSEQ multiplex PCR reads, holding one entry per CDR3 protein. The sample contains about 400,000 distinct CDR3 sequences, approximately 85% of which appear only once. The source material was CD8+ T cells from PBMCs. These TCRs come from a human donor with multiple sclerosis.

This sequence joins TRBV30 and TRBJ2-5; TRBD2 matches at 7 bases. V lost 2 bases and J lost 1; bases outside the gene matches: 13. Per germline, CDR1 GTSNPN and CDR2 SVGIG (reference sequence). This CDR3 contains 17 residues. The CDR3 DNA reads TGTGCCTGGAGTCCCCGACTAGCCTCAAGTTCCCAAGAGACCCAGTACTTC. It is translated as CAWSPRLASSSQETQYF.

V usage is TRBV5-6 and J usage is TRBJ2-6; 11 bases match TRBD1. The CDR3 length is 18 residues. J was trimmed by 0 bases and V by 8 bases; bases with no gene match: 10. The germline V gene encodes CDR1 SGHDT and CDR2 YYEEEE. The CDR3 coding sequence is TGTGCCAGTCAGCTTTTTGGGACAGGGGGCTCTGGGGCCAACGTCCTGACTTTC. Protein product: CASQLFGTGGSGANVLTF. Full variable domain (outside the CDR3, taken from reference TRBV5-6 and TRBJ2-6): DAGVTQSPTHLIKTRGQQVTLRCSPKSGHDTVSWYQQALGQGPQFIFQYYEEEERQRGNFPDRFSGHQFPNYSSELNVNALLLGDSALYLCASQLFGTGGSGANVLTFGAGSRLTVL.

The rearrangement links TRBV28 to TRBJ2-1; TRBD2 aligns across 7 bases. Germline V lookup: CDR1 MDHEN, CDR2 SYDVKM. With 2 bases clipped from V and 5 bases from J, the junction kept 9 bases outside the gene matches. This CDR3 comprises 16 residues. CDR3 sequence (DNA): TGTGCCAGCAGTTTACTGGGGGGAGGGCCAGACAATGAGCAGTTCTTC. Translation gives CASSLLGGGPDNEQFF.

This clonotype was seen a single time. The V call is TRBV30, the J call TRBJ1-2; no firm D call. The CDR3 sequence is 14 residues long. Germline loops: CDR1 GTSNPN, CDR2 SVGIG (reference sequence). Between the trimmed V and J ends, which lost 3 bases and 0 bases, there was a span of 11 bases. The CDR3 DNA is TGTGCCTGGAGACTTGGGCTGTCTAACTATGGCTACACCTTC. This sequence encodes CAWRLGLSNYGYTF.

The rearrangement joins TRBV5-1 to TRBJ2-7, with 7 nucleotides matching TRBD1. The germline V gene has CDR1 SGHRS and CDR2 YFSETQ. The CDR3 is made up of 15 amino acids. J lost 0 bases, V lost 4 bases, and 7 bases had no gene match. CDR3 sequence (DNA): TGCGCCAGCAGCATAACGACAGGGAGCTCCTACGAGCAGTACTTC. This translates into CASSITTGSSYEQYF.

The gene calls are TRBV10-3 and TRBJ2-1, with D hard to call. The CDR3 has 13 residues. Trimming shortened V by 3 bases and J by 0 bases, and 3 bases separated the two germline ends. CDR1 is ENHRY, CDR2 SYGVKD, per germline. Here the CDR3 reads CAISDTSYNEQFF. In nucleotides, the CDR3 is TGTGCCATCAGTGATACCTCCTACAATGAGCAGTTCTTC.

A single count supports this clonotype. The rearrangement links TRBV6-1 to TRBJ2-1; possibly TRBD2 for D (5 bases). Germline CDR1 is MNHNS and CDR2 is SASEGT. CDR3 length: 16 residues. V was pared by 6 bases and J by 5 bases, with 20 bases between. The CDR3 loop is CASRGLPLGGHNEQFF. CDR3 in DNA: TGTGCCAGCAGGGGCCTACCCCTCGGAGGACACAATGAGCAGTTCTTC.

The gene calls are TRBV14 and TRBJ2-7, with D tentatively TRBD2 (5 bases). V was shortened by 1 base and J by 2 bases, with 12 bases between the two germline ends. The CDR3 covers 15 residues. The germline V gene has CDR1 SGHDN and CDR2 FVKESK. CDR3 DNA sequence: TGTGCCAGCAGCCAAGGACCACGGGATACCTACGAGCAGTACTTC. This encodes CASSQGPRDTYEQYF.

This chain uses TRBV7-9 with TRBJ2-1; 7 nucleotides line up with TRBD1. CDR3 length: 16 residues. V shed 5 bases and J 4 bases; nucleotides not matched to a gene: 11. CDR1 is SEHNR, CDR2 FQNEAQ, per germline (reference sequence). The CDR3 is CASSPPTGSTYNEQFF. The CDR3 DNA follows: TGTGCCAGCAGCCCTCCGACAGGGAGTACTTACAATGAGCAGTTCTTC.

Only one count was recorded for this clonotype. V and J are TRBV14 and TRBJ1-1, with D uncertain. The CDR3 is 14 amino acids. Germline-derived CDR1 and CDR2 are SGHDN and FVKESK. Trimming took off 6 bases at V and 0 bases at J, with 11 bases between the two ends. CDR3 DNA: TGTGCCAGCAGTGAACCCGGAATGAACACTGAAGCTTTCTTT. This gives the protein CASSEPGMNTEAFF. Using reference TRBV14 and TRBJ1-1 for the parts outside the CDR3, the full variable domain is EAGVTQFPSHSVIEKGQTVTLRCDPISGHDNLYWYRRVMGKEIKFLLHFVKESKQDESGMPNNRFLAERTGGTYSTLKVQPAELEDSGVYFCASSEPGMNTEAFFGQGTRLTVV.

V usage is TRBV2 and J usage is TRBJ1-1; possibly TRBD1 for D (5 bases). The CDR3 runs to 15 residues. Trimming removed 3 bases at V and 0 bases at J, with 11 bases between. Germline lookup yields CDR1 SNHLY and CDR2 FYNNEI. The CDR3 is CASSERQMLNTEAFF. CDR3 bases: TGTGCCAGCAGTGAGAGACAGATGCTGAACACTGAAGCTTTCTTT.

This chain links TRBV6-2 or TRBV6-3 with TRBJ2-1; tentatively, D is TRBD1 or TRBD2 (5 bases each). The ends were cut back, 2 bases at V and 2 bases at J, with 10 bases in the middle. The germline CDR1 and CDR2 sequences are MNHEY and SVGEGT. The CDR3 is 15 residues long. CDR3 nucleotides: TGTGCCAGCAGTTACCGAGGGGCTGCCTACAATGAGCAGTTCTTC. This encodes CASSYRGAAYNEQFF.

The V and J genes are TRBV6-1 and TRBJ1-4; the match to TRBD1 covers 7 bases. With V trimmed by 1 base and J by 8 bases, 7 bases remained unmatched. In germline, CDR1 is MNHNS, CDR2 SASEGT. CDR3 length equals 15 residues. CDR3 bases: TGTGCCAGCAGTGAAGGTATAGGGGGCGGCGAAAAACTGTTTTTT. This encodes CASSEGIGGGEKLFF.

The chain joins TRBV6-2 or TRBV6-3 to TRBJ2-5, with TRBD1 matching over 10 bases. From germline, CDR1 is MNHEY and CDR2 SVGEGT. This CDR3 comprises 17 residues. The ends lost 5 bases at V and 5 bases at J; junction bases unmatched: 14. DNA of the CDR3: TGTGCCAGCAGTCACTTGGGGGACAGGGGAGATTGGGAGACCCAGTACTTC. Translation: CASSHLGDRGDWETQYF.

This rearrangement joins TRBV12-3 or TRBV12-4 to TRBJ2-1; maybe TRBD2 (5 bases). The V end was cut by 0 bases, the J end by 10 bases, with 7 bases between. This CDR3 contains 12 residues. The CDR3: CASSLAGGEQFF. The CDR3 DNA reads as TGTGCCAGCAGTTTAGCCGGCGGGGAGCAGTTCTTC.

The chain couples TRBV7-8 to TRBJ1-1, with no clear D. Trimming stripped 3 bases from V and 5 bases from J, with 7 bases between. Germline V gene lookup returns CDR1 SGHVS and CDR2 FQNEAQ. The CDR3 is made up of 12 amino acids. The CDR3 DNA reads TGTGCCAGCAGCTTTTCGGTTACTGAAGCTTTCTTT. This encodes CASSFSVTEAFF.

The chain uses TRBV13 and TRBJ2-5; 8 positions match TRBD2. The CDR3 consists of 13 residues. After removal of 11 bases from V and 5 bases from J, the junction contained 10 bases not matched to a gene. CDR1 is PRHDT, CDR2 FYEKMQ, per germline (reference sequence). The CDR3 DNA reads TGTGCCTGCTCGGGAGGGGATGAGGAGACCCAGTACTTC. Translation: CACSGGDEETQYF.

The table lists this clonotype with a count of one. The chain couples TRBV27 to TRBJ2-7; D possibly matches TRBD1 or TRBD2 (5 bases each). CDR1 MNHEY and CDR2 SMNVEV come from the germline V gene (reference sequence). The CDR3 sequence is 15 residues long. The V end was cut by 4 bases, the J end by 9 bases, with 22 bases between. CDR3 sequence (DNA): TGTGCCAGCAGTTCAGTCGGGACCGGTCCATTAGGGCAGTACTTC. Translation gives CASSSVGTGPLGQYF.

The chain combines TRBV6-2 or TRBV6-3 with TRBJ2-7; D not resolved. V was pared by 0 bases and J by 7 bases, with 16 bases between. The CDR3 runs 15 residues. Germline V gene data show CDR1 as MNHEY and CDR2 as SVGEGT. CDR3 protein: CASSYSTQHLGEQYF. CDR3 nucleotide sequence: TGTGCCAGCAGTTACTCGACACAGCATTTGGGGGAGCAGTACTTC.

The chain has TRBV29-1 and TRBJ2-7; D is unclear. Germline CDR1 SQVTM, CDR2 ANQGSEA. The V gene lost 3 bases and the J gene lost 2 bases, with 11 bases spanning the gap. The length of the CDR3 is 13 residues. In DNA, the CDR3 is TGCAGCGTTGATCTGGGTGGCACCTACGAGCAGTACTTC. It codes for CSVDLGGTYEQYF.

The chain is built from TRBV19 and TRBJ2-7, with a tentative D call TRBD2 (6 bases). Trimming cost V 2 bases and J 2 bases, with 13 bases left between them. The CDR3 has 15 residues. The germline V gene encodes CDR1 LNHDA and CDR2 SQIVND (reference sequence). Here the CDR3 reads CASSIFGGVTYEQYF. The CDR3 DNA reads as TGTGCCAGTAGTATATTTGGAGGGGTAACCTACGAGCAGTACTTC.

This clonotype was observed a single time. J is TRBJ2-5 and V is TRBV10-3, with TRBD1 matching 10 bases. This CDR3 spans 20 amino acids. The V gene's germline CDR1 is ENHRY and CDR2 SYGVKD. V was clipped by 4 bases and J by 1 base; unmatched bases: 18. Here the CDR3 DNA reads TGTGCCATCAGTGTTCGGGACAGGGGAATTCAGCGGGACGTCCAAGAGACCCAGTACTTC. The encoded protein is CAISVRDRGIQRDVQETQYF.

The chain links TRBV28 to TRBJ2-5; TRBD2 might be the D (5 bases). V gave up 8 bases and J gave up 1 base, with 11 bases separating them. This CDR3 spans 13 amino acids. Germline V CDR1 and CDR2: MDHEN, SYDVKM. CDR3 nucleotides: TGTGCCAGCCACGGGGAAGGCCAAGAGACCCAGTACTTC. Amino acids: CASHGEGQETQYF. The full variable domain, its missing parts supplied by reference TRBV28 and TRBJ2-5, is DVKVTQSSRYLVKRTGEKVFLECVQDMDHENMFWYRQDPGLGLRLIYFSYDVKMKEKGDIPEGYSVSREKKERFSLILESASTNQTSMYLCASHGEGQETQYFGPGTRLLVL.

This clonotype was recorded once. The chain combines TRBV7-9 with TRBJ2-7; 9 nucleotides align to TRBD1. The CDR3 has 14 residues. V dropped 8 bases and J dropped 5; count of bases not matched to a gene: 10. Germline V CDR1 and CDR2: SEHNR, FQNEAQ (reference sequence). CDR3 in amino acids: CASGPRTGENEQYF. The CDR3, as DNA: TGTGCCAGCGGCCCCCGGACAGGGGAAAACGAGCAGTACTTC.

The CDR3 loop reads CASRGVAAGVYNEQFF. The CDR3 nucleotides are TGCGCCAGCAGGGGGGTAGCTGCGGGAGTGTACAATGAGCAGTTCTTC. The rearrangement joins TRBV5-1 to TRBJ2-1, with 7 bases aligning to TRBD2. The CDR3 has 16 residues. The J segment lost 4 bases and the V segment lost 5 bases, leaving 12 bases of the junction unmatched. Per the germline V gene, CDR1 is SGHRS and CDR2 is YFSETQ. The full variable domain, in which reference TRBV5-1 and TRBJ2-1 provide the parts outside the CDR3, is KAGVTQTPRYLIKTRGQQVTLSCSPISGHRSVSWYQQTPGQGLQFLFEYFSETQRNKGNFPGRFSGRQFSNSRSEMNVSTLELGDSALYLCASRGVAAGVYNEQFFGPGTRLTVL.

This clonotype was counted once. This chain links TRBV27 with TRBJ2-1; unclear D gene. Per germline, CDR1 MNHEY and CDR2 SMNVEV (reference sequence). The CDR3 contains 13 residues. V lost 5 bases to trimming and J lost 7 bases, with 12 bases between them. In nucleotides, the CDR3 is TGTGCCAGCAGTACAGCCTTCGGAAATGAGCAGTTCTTC. It codes for CASSTAFGNEQFF.

The chain combines TRBV27 with TRBJ1-1; 8 bases fit TRBD1. The CDR3 consists of 13 residues. V gave up 11 bases and J gave up 11 bases; unmatched junction bases: 16. From germline, CDR1 is MNHEY and CDR2 SMNVEV (reference sequence). CDR3 amino acids: CASGQGALNSAFF. The CDR3 bases are TGTGCCTCAGGCCAGGGGGCGCTTAATTCGGCTTTCTTT.

This chain links TRBV19 with TRBJ2-2, with 8 bases that match TRBD1. With 7 bases clipped from V and 3 bases from J, the junction kept 13 bases outside the gene matches. The CDR3 loop spans 17 amino acids. Germline CDR1 LNHDA, CDR2 SQIVND (reference sequence). CDR3 coding DNA: TGTGCCAGTACCACCTCTGAGGACAGGGACGACACCGGGGAGCTGTTTTTT. It translates to CASTTSEDRDDTGELFF.

A few counts support this clonotype. The V and J genes are TRBV29-1 and TRBJ1-3; no reliable D call. From germline, CDR1 is SQVTM and CDR2 ANQGSEA. The CDR3 is 14 residues long. Trimming shortened V by 4 bases and J by 0 bases, and 10 bases separated the two germline ends. CDR3: CSVGSGDSGNTIYF. For the CDR3, the DNA is TGCAGCGTTGGGTCTGGGGACTCTGGAAACACCATATATTTT.

This chain links TRBV6-5 with TRBJ1-4, with D maybe TRBD1 (5 bases). This CDR3 region has 14 residues. In germline, CDR1 is MNHEY, CDR2 SVGAGI. The germline V and J ends were trimmed by 5 bases and 6 bases, with 13 bases remaining between them. The CDR3 loop is CASSPPGGDEKLFF. In nucleotides, the CDR3 is TGTGCCAGCAGTCCCCCGGGGGGAGATGAAAAACTGTTTTTT.